This TCR beta chain was recorded in a study of regulatory T cells in long-lasting Graves disease. V was shortened by 4 bases and J by 0 bases, with 19 bases between the two germline ends. This CDR3 has 17 amino acids. Germline V gene data show CDR1 as SEHNR and CDR2 as FQNEAQ (reference sequence). This clonotype was observed a handful of times. HTBI primers from iRepertoire and Arm-PCR of CDR3 regions yielded the TCR beta libraries. TCRdb used MiXCR to reprocess the multiplex PCR reads, holding one entry per CDR3 protein. This table has roughly 410,000 distinct CDR3 sequences, approximately 16% appearing once. Time point: newly diagnosed GD, antithyroid drugs for less than 3 months. Preparation of the TCR library used RNA extracted from PBMCs. Another study also made use of these data, one on T cells in Graves' hyperthyroidism and ophthalmopathy.

This material consisted of peripheral blood mononuclear cells (PBMCs), taken at new diagnosis, from a patient treated with antithyroid drugs. The V gene is TRBV7-9, the J gene TRBJ2-7; no definite D call. This TCR came from a woman aged 40 to 50 with Graves disease. The CDR3 region is CASSSAGKGVSSYEQYF. The CDR3 DNA is TGTGCCAGCAGCTCCGCCGGTAAGGGCGTGAGCTCCTACGAGCAGTACTTC.